What follows describes a single T cell receptor (beta chain). Seattle patients were enrolled while actively infected and followed longitudinally. In the study's own analysis: Estimation of nucleated cell counts relied on the amplification of reference gene primers. Sequencing used immunoSEQ multiplex PCR; TCRdb keeps in-frame clones, though not all of them. For V, J and clone size, that table is used; D and trimming come from the DNA. The repertoire holds fewer than 200,000 clones, with 82% as singletons. The data stem from a study of blood T cell repertoires in COVID-19. Study details: The analysed material was cDNA or gDNA that came from T cells, B-cell-depleted T cells, or PBMCs.

The CDR3 sequence is 12 residues long. V lost 5 bases, J lost 6 bases, and 10 bases lay in between. The specimen was peripheral blood. This chain joins TRBV12-3 or TRBV12-4 and TRBJ1-1; D ambiguous. The TCR sequence derives from a woman aged 55-70 years with COVID-19, enrolled during active disease. The CDR3 DNA is TGTGCCAGCAGTCCTTTGCGTTCTGAAGCTTTCTTT. Amino acid sequence: CASSPLRSEAFF.